Listed below are T cell receptor beta chains from one sample, sequenced in a study of T cell changes during pregnancy in multiple sclerosis. TCRdb keeps only in-frame clones here, not all; method: immunoSEQ multiplex PCR. The sample has some 71,000 clones, over 75% seen once. Specimen: CD4+ T cells from peripheral blood mononuclear cells, collected in the third trimester of pregnancy. These receptors all come from a female donor in good health, enrolled as a control in a pregnancy study. CDR3s include the opening cysteine and the closing phenylalanine or tryptophan. D genes are given only for firm matches. Clone size is given for some rows only: seen once, a few or many times, or a class if the clone is expanded.

clone size	V gene	D gene	J gene	CDR3 DNA	CDR3 protein
.	TRBV7-2	.	TRBJ1-1	TGTGCCAGCAGCTCACAGGGATACACTGAAGCTTTCTTT	CASSSQGYTEAFF
.	TRBV5-1	TRBD1	TRBJ2-1	TGCGCCAGCAGCTTGGGACAGGGGGGCTCCTACAATGAGCAGTTCTTC	CASSLGQGGSYNEQFF
.	TRBV25-1	TRBD1	TRBJ1-2	TGTGCCAGCTCCACTGGGACAGGCGTTTCCTATGGCTACACCTTC	CASSTGTGVSYGYTF
.	TRBV2	.	TRBJ1-5	TGTGCCAGCAGTCGAGAACCAACCAATCAGCCCCAGCATTTT	CASSREPTNQPQHF
.	TRBV11-3	.	TRBJ1-1	TGTGCCAGCAGCCCGCAACGGGGGAACACTGAAGCTTTCTTT	CASSPQRGNTEAFF
once	TRBV7-2	TRBD1	TRBJ1-1	TGTGCCAGCAGCTTTGGCAGGGGGAGCACTGAAGCTTTCTTT	CASSFGRGSTEAFF
.	TRBV4-1	TRBD1	TRBJ2-7	TGCGCCAGCAGCCAAGGTAATCATCTGGACAGGGACTACGAGCAGTACTTC	CASSQGNHLDRDYEQYF
.	TRBV10-3	TRBD1	TRBJ2-1	TGTGCCATCAGCCTACTTACCGGGACAGGGGACAATGAGCAGTTCTTC	CAISLLTGTGDNEQFF
.	TRBV19	.	TRBJ2-7	TGTGCCAGTAGTATTTTTAGGAGCTCCTACGAGCAGTACTTC	CASSIFRSSYEQYF
.	TRBV7-2	TRBD2	TRBJ2-1	TGTGCCAGCAGGTCTACTAGCGGGGGGTACTACAATGAGCAGTTCTTC	CASRSTSGGYYNEQFF
once	TRBV28	.	TRBJ2-3	TGTGCCAGTGAGACGGGGAGACGCAAGTATTTT	CASETGRRKYF
.	TRBV7-6	.	TRBJ2-1	TGTGCCAGCAGCTTAGGGGAGGACGAGCAGTTCTTC	CASSLGEDEQFF
few	TRBV5-1	.	TRBJ2-2	TGCGCCAGTAGAACGACAGAGAACACCGGGGAGCTGTTTTTT	CASRTTENTGELFF
.	TRBV7-8	TRBD2	TRBJ2-5	TGTGCCAGCAGCTTAGTCCCAGCGGGGGCCGGGGGGACCCAGTACTTC	CASSLVPAGAGGTQYF
.	TRBV29-1	TRBD1	TRBJ1-2	TGCAGCATCGGACAGGGGGCAAATGGCTACACCTTC	CSIGQGANGYTF
.	TRBV4-3	TRBD1	TRBJ2-1	TGCGCCAGCAGCCAAGACACAGGGGTTGGCAATGAGCAGTTCTTC	CASSQDTGVGNEQFF
.	TRBV5-6	.	TRBJ1-2	TGTGCCAGCAGCTTTTACGGCGACTCGACCGGATATGGCTACACCTTC	CASSFYGDSTGYGYTF
.	TRBV7-2	.	TRBJ2-7	TGTGCCAGCAGCTTAGATCGCAGGCCCAACTCCTACGAGCAGTACTTC	CASSLDRRPNSYEQYF
.	TRBV11-2	.	TRBJ1-4	TGTGCCAGCAGCTCCTGGAGGGCAACTAATGAAAAACTGTTTTTT	CASSSWRATNEKLFF
.	TRBV27	.	TRBJ1-1	TGTGCCAGCAGTTACCGGGGGGGCACTGAAGCTTTCTTT	CASSYRGGTEAFF
.	TRBV14	.	TRBJ2-2	TGTGCCAGCAGCCAAGACCACGGGGAGCTGTTTTTT	CASSQDHGELFF
.	TRBV7-2	.	TRBJ1-1	TGTGCCAGCAGCTTAGTGGCAGGGGATTGGACTTTCTTT	CASSLVAGDWTFF
.	TRBV7-3	.	TRBJ2-2	TGTGCCAGCAGCTTAACGGGGCCAAACACCGGGGAGCTGTTTTTT	CASSLTGPNTGELFF
.	TRBV18	.	TRBJ2-3	TGTGCCAGCTCACCAAATGGGGGCGCAGATACGCAGTATTTT	CASSPNGGADTQYF
.	TRBV5-1	.	TRBJ2-3	TGCGCCAGCAGCCCATCGACAGGCACAGATACGCAGTATTTT	CASSPSTGTDTQYF
.	TRBV20-1	.	TRBJ1-1	TGCAGTGCGGTGTATAGTACTGAAGCTTTCTTT	CSAVYSTEAFF
.	TRBV28	TRBD1	TRBJ1-6	TGTGCCAGCAGTATATGGACAGGGGGCACCAATTCACCCCTCCACTTT	CASSIWTGGTNSPLHF
.	TRBV4-3	TRBD2	TRBJ2-3	TGCGCCAGCAGCCCCCGTCCCCGCGGGGGGTACACAGATACGCAGTATTTT	CASSPRPRGGYTDTQYF
.	TRBV4-1	.	TRBJ2-1	TGCGCCAGCAGACACACTGAGAGCGGGCCCTACAATGAGCAGTTCTTC	CASRHTESGPYNEQFF
.	TRBV7-9	TRBD1	TRBJ2-5	TGTGCCAGCAGCTCGGGACAGGCTTCGTACCAAGAGACCCAGTACTTC	CASSSGQASYQETQYF
.	TRBV4-2	TRBD1	TRBJ2-2	TGTGCCAGCAGCCAAGATGGAGGGACAGGGGAAAGCACCGGGGAGCTGTTTTTT	CASSQDGGTGESTGELFF
.	TRBV4-3	TRBD2	TRBJ2-3	TGCGCCAGCAGCCAAGAATTCGGGACTAGCGGCACAGATACGCAGTATTTT	CASSQEFGTSGTDTQYF
.	TRBV6-4	TRBD1	TRBJ1-4	TGTGCCAGCAGTGTGACAGGGGCAGATGAAAAACTGTTTTTT	CASSVTGADEKLFF
.	TRBV7-6	.	TRBJ2-1	TGTGCCAGCAGCTTAGCGAAATCGTGGGGGCCCTACAATGAGCAGTTCTTC	CASSLAKSWGPYNEQFF
.	TRBV18	.	TRBJ1-2	TGTGCCAGCTCACCACCGGGCAGGGACTATGGCTACACCTTC	CASSPPGRDYGYTF
.	TRBV30	.	TRBJ2-5	TGTGCCTGGGCGCTACGTCCGGGGGATGGGGAGACCCAGTACTTC	CAWALRPGDGETQYF
.	TRBV10-3	TRBD2	TRBJ2-3	TGTGCCATCAGTTTGACTAGCGGGGCCACAGATACGCAGTATTTT	CAISLTSGATDTQYF
.	TRBV19	.	TRBJ2-1	TGTGCCAGTAGTTCCGAGCCGTCTGGTGTTTACTACAATGAGCAGTTCTTC	CASSSEPSGVYYNEQFF
.	TRBV4-2	.	TRBJ1-4	TGTGCCAGCAGCACTCGAGAGGGAATTAATGAAAAACTGTTTTTT	CASSTREGINEKLFF
.	TRBV21-1	.	TRBJ2-1	TGTGCCAGCACCGGTCTAGCGGGGGTTCGCGTCTCCTACAATGAGCAGTTCTTC	CASTGLAGVRVSYNEQFF
.	TRBV9	.	TRBJ2-1	TGTGCCAGCAGCGGACGGACTCTCAATGAGCAGTTCTTC	CASSGRTLNEQFF
.	TRBV7-2	TRBD1	TRBJ1-2	TGTGCCAGCAGCCCCCTACCCCGACAGGGGGCGACTGGCTACACCTTC	CASSPLPRQGATGYTF
.	TRBV19	.	TRBJ2-1	TGTGCCAGTGGGACTGGGAGCTCCTACAATGAGCAGTTCTTC	CASGTGSSYNEQFF
.	TRBV6-5	.	TRBJ1-6	TGTGCCAGCAGTTACTCTGGGGACACCCGGCTCGTCCTCCACTTT	CASSYSGDTRLVLHF
.	TRBV11-2	.	TRBJ1-1	TGTGCCAGCAGCCAGGGGAGCGGGGGCCCTTTCTTT	CASSQGSGGPFF
.	TRBV7-2	TRBD2	TRBJ2-3	TGTGCCAGCAGCTTAGTAGCTAGCGGGGGGGCAACAGATACGCAGTATTTT	CASSLVASGGATDTQYF
.	TRBV6-5	.	TRBJ2-7	TGTGCCAGCAGTTACTCGCAGCGGGTCCTCTCCTACGAGCAGTACTTC	CASSYSQRVLSYEQYF
.	TRBV4-3	.	TRBJ1-4	TGCGCCAGCAGCCAGGGAAAGAGGGGGGAAAAACTGTTTTTT	CASSQGKRGEKLFF
.	TRBV2	TRBD1	TRBJ1-2	TGTGCCAGCAGTCCTACCACAGGGGGCCCCGGTGGCTACACCTTC	CASSPTTGGPGGYTF
.	TRBV7-7	.	TRBJ2-3	TGTGCTAGCAGCTTGCGGGGCGACACAGATACGCAGTATTTT	CASSLRGDTDTQYF
.	TRBV19	TRBD1	TRBJ2-7	TGTGCCAGTAGTACGGGGGGGGGACAGGGGGACTACGAGCAGTACTTC	CASSTGGGQGDYEQYF
.	TRBV9	.	TRBJ2-1	TGTGCCAGCAGCGTGGGGGGAGGTGGCAGATACAATGAGCAGTTCTTC	CASSVGGGGRYNEQFF
.	TRBV7-2	.	TRBJ1-5	TGTGCCAGCAGCTTAGAGGGGGTGAGGGATCAGCCCCAGCATTTT	CASSLEGVRDQPQHF